This entry describes one T cell receptor beta chain. The data derive from a study of cytomegalovirus exposure and HLA in healthy donors. The germline CDR1 and CDR2 sequences are MNHEY and SVGAGI. This CDR3 contains 13 residues. The V gene lost 5 bases and the J gene lost 1 base, with 8 bases spanning the gap. The PCR employed 60 Vbeta primers together with 13 Jbeta primers. Generated by immunoSEQ multiplex PCR, the TCRdb table keeps only in-frame clones and is missing some. The sample has about 59,000 clones, about 77% seen once. The sample taken for sequencing was PBMCs. The sequence derives from a man in his thirties or forties in good health and CMV-seropositive. The chain couples TRBV6-5 to TRBJ1-2; a weak D match, TRBD1 (5 bases). The CDR3 nucleotides are TGTGCCAGCAGTCGGGGGTTTAACTATGGCTACACCTTC. This translates into CASSRGFNYGYTF.